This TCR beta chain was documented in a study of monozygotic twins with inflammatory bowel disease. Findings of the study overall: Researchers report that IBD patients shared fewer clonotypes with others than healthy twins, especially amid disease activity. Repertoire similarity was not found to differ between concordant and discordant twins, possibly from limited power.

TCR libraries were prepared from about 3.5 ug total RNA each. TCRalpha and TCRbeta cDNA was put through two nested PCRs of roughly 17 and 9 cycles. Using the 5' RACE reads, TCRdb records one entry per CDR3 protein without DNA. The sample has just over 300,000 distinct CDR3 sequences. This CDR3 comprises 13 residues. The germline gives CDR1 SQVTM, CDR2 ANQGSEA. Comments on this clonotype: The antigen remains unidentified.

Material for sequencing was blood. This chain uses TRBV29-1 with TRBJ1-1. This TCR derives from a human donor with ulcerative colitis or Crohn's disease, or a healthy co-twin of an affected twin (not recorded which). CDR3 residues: CSVVKGAYTEAFF.